This TCR beta chain appears in the sequencing data of a study of blood T cell repertoires in COVID-19. The CDR3 consists of 15 residues. Germline loops: CDR1 KGHDR, CDR2 SFDVKD. Trimming took off 4 bases at V and 3 bases at J, with 12 bases between the two ends. Authors' methods: For nucleated cells, counts were estimated from reference gene primer amplification. Produced via immunoSEQ multiplex PCR; TCRdb's table is partial and in-frame only. That table supplies the V and J calls and clone size; D and trimming were determined from the DNA. Of about 310,000 clones in the sample, roughly nine tenths were seen once.

The sequencing sample was made of PBMCs or T cells enriched from blood (not recorded which). This chain uses TRBV24-1 with TRBJ1-3; D is unclear. This receptor was identified in a man aged 60-69 years who had recovered from COVID-19. This CDR3 reads CATSDPDRDGNTIYF. In DNA form, the CDR3 reads TGTGCCACCAGTGACCCGGACCGGGATGGAAACACCATATATTTT.